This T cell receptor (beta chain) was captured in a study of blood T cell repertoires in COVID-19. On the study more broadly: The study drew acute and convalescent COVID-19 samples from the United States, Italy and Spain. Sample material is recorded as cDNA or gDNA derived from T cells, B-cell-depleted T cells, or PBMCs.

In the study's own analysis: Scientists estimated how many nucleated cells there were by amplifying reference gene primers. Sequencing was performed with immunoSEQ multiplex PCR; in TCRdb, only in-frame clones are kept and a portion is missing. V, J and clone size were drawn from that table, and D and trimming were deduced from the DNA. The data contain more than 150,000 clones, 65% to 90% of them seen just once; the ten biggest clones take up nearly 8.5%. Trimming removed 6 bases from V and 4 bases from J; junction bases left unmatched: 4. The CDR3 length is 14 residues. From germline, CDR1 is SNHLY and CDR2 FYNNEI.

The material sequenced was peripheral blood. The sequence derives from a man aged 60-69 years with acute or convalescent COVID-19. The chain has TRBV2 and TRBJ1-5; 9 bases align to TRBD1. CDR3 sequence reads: CASSGTGRNQPQHF. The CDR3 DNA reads TGTGCCAGCAGCGGGACAGGGCGAAATCAGCCCCAGCATTTT.